Below, 5 T cell receptor beta chains from the same sample are listed, as sequenced in a study of human T cells and chemical hapten exposure. Specified time point: patch test 2, 6 weeks after DPC sensitization. Treatment reported: therapeutic diphenylcyclopropenone sensitization with weekly scalp DPC. TCRdb independently ran MiXCR on the RACE reads; one entry per CDR3 protein. The table records about 84,000 distinct CDR3 sequences, about 9.4% of them present only once. The specimen comprised whole blood, sampled in connection with sensitization to the hapten diphenylcyclopropenone (DPC). The receptors originated from a woman aged 45-59 years with alopecia areata. Some clones in this sample may be carry-over from other donors' samples.

Only a few counts were recorded for this clonotype. The chain uses TRBV7-2 and TRBJ2-3, with 9 bases lining up with TRBD2. This CDR3 is built from 14 residues. J lost 10 bases, V lost 1 base, and 6 bases had no gene match. Germline V gives CDR1 SGHTA, CDR2 FQGNSA. As DNA, the CDR3 is TGTGCCAGCAGCTTAGAGCGGGAGGTCGCATCGCAGTATTTT. Its translation: CASSLEREVASQYF.

This clonotype was seen a handful of times. The gene calls are TRBV30 and TRBJ2-7; a weak D match, TRBD2 (5 bases). Per germline, CDR1 GTSNPN and CDR2 SVGIG (reference sequence). The CDR3 has 13 residues. The V end lost 0 bases, the J end lost 6 bases, and 12 bases lay between the germline ends. The CDR3 sequence: CAWSVGRAGEQYF. As DNA, the CDR3 is TGTGCCTGGAGTGTCGGGCGGGCCGGCGAGCAGTACTTC. The variable domain in full, with the rest retrieved from reference TRBV30 and TRBJ2-7, is SQTIHQWPATLVQPVGSPLSLECTVEGTSNPNLYWYRQAAGRGLQLLFYSVGIGQISSEVPQNLSASRPQDRQFILSSKKLLLSDSGFYLCAWSVGRAGEQYFGPGTRLTVT.

In its sample, this clonotype was seen many times. The gene calls are TRBV7-2 and TRBJ2-5, with 12 bases that match TRBD2. Germline values: CDR1 SGHTA, CDR2 FQGNSA. The CDR3 sequence is 16 residues long. The ends lost 5 bases at V and 2 bases at J; junction bases unmatched: 6. The DNA of the CDR3 is TGTGCCAGCAGCGAGACCGGGACTAGCGGGCAAGAGACCCAGTACTTC. Translating gives CASSETGTSGQETQYF.

This clonotype was detected many times. The chain joins TRBV28 to TRBJ1-5; D perhaps matches TRBD1 (5 bases). V lost 6 bases and J lost 0, with 9 bases in between. The V gene's germline CDR1 is MDHEN and CDR2 SYDVKM. This CDR3 region has 14 residues. The CDR3 sequence: CASSTTVSNQPQHF. CDR3 bases: TGTGCCAGCAGCACGACAGTTAGCAATCAGCCCCAGCATTTT.

In this sample, this clonotype turned up many times. The CDR3 nucleotides are TGTGCCAGCAGCTTGGTGCCGTCCTATGGCTACACCTTC. Translation gives CASSLVPSYGYTF. The chain recombines TRBV5-6 with TRBJ1-2; D is ambiguous. Per the germline V gene, CDR1 is SGHDT and CDR2 is YYEEEE. The CDR3 runs to 13 residues. V lost 0 bases, J lost 4 bases, and 7 bases lay in between.